Listed below are T cell receptor beta chains from one sample, sequenced in a study of low-dose radiotherapy and immunotherapy resistance in tumors. TCRdb processed the reads anew with MiXCR; each CDR3 protein has one entry. Of about 80,000 distinct CDR3 sequences detected, about a sixth appear once; the ten largest clones hold approximately 1.5%. Sequenced here: PBMCs, sampled after low-dose radiotherapy plus immunotherapy. These receptors all stem from a male donor with prostate cancer. Both conserved end residues are part of each CDR3. A D gene is named only where the DNA matches it firmly. Not all rows give a size; the values are once, few, many and, for expanded clones, a class.

>TRBV14|many|TRBJ1-2|TRBD1
TGTGCCAGCAGCCAAGCATCCCCGACAGGGTATGGCTACACCTTC
CASSQASPTGYGYTF
>TRBV9|many|TRBJ2-1|TRBD1
TGTGCCTCCCAACCCGGGACAGGGTCCCCTTCGCAGTTCTTC
CASQPGTGSPSQFF
>TRBV5-1|few|TRBJ2-6|NA
TGCGCCAGCAGTGACGGTGGGGCCAACGTCCTGACTTTC
CASSDGGANVLTF
>TRBV12-3/TRBV12-4|many|TRBJ2-1|TRBD2
TGTGCCAGCAGTCTGTCGACTAGCGCGTCCTACAATGAGCAGTTCTTC
CASSLSTSASYNEQFF
>TRBV13|NA|TRBJ2-2|TRBD2
TGTGCCAGCAGCTTAGGCGTTGGCGGGGGAAGCACCGGGGAGCTGTTTTTT
CASSLGVGGGSTGELFF
>TRBV18|many|TRBJ2-4|TRBD1
TGTGCCAGCTCACCACCTGGACAGGGCGGTAACATTCAGTACTTC
CASSPPGQGGNIQYF
>TRBV3-1|few|TRBJ2-1|NA
TGTGCCAGCAGCCAAGGGGACTTCACCTACAATGAGCAGTTCTTC
CASSQGDFTYNEQFF
>TRBV7-9|many|TRBJ2-7|TRBD2
TGTGCCAGCAGCTGGGGGGGGACCGAGCAGTACTTC
CASSWGGTEQYF
>TRBV7-2|many|TRBJ2-7|NA
TGTGCCAGCAGCTTGGACTTTTCCTACGAGCAGTACTTC
CASSLDFSYEQYF
>TRBV6-1|NA|TRBJ1-3|NA
TGTGCCAGCAGGGGGGGAAACACCATATATTTT
CASRGGNTIYF
>TRBV7-3|many|TRBJ2-2|NA
TGTGCCAGCAGCTCTCGAGTGACAGGGAACACCGGGGAGCTGTTTTTT
CASSSRVTGNTGELFF
>TRBV18|many|TRBJ1-4|NA
TGTGCCAGTCGGGACTCCCTTTCTGAAAAACTGTTTTTT
CASRDSLSEKLFF
>TRBV4-2|NA|TRBJ2-7|TRBD1
TGTGCCAGAAGCCAGCCAACCGGGACAGGATTCTACGAGCAGTACTTC
CARSQPTGTGFYEQYF
>TRBV5-1|many|TRBJ2-5|NA
TGCGCCAGCAGCAGAAACCAGGGGATGCAAGAGACCCAGTACTTC
CASSRNQGMQETQYF
>TRBV6-2/TRBV6-3|many|TRBJ1-5|TRBD1
TGTGCCAGCAGTTGGAGACAGGGGGCCGGTCAGCCCCAGCATTTT
CASSWRQGAGQPQHF
>TRBV28|NA|TRBJ2-2|NA
NA
CASNSIDRAGELFFF
>TRBV11-2|many|TRBJ1-2|NA
TGTGCCAGCAGCTCGGACCTTATTAACTATGGCTACACCTTC
CASSSDLINYGYTF
>TRBV28|many|TRBJ2-2|NA
TGTGCCAGCAGTCCTGGGGGGCTGAACACCGGGGAGCTGTTTTTT
CASSPGGLNTGELFF
>TRBV7-3|many|TRBJ2-1|TRBD1
TGTGCCAGCAGCTCAGGGGGCGGCTCCTACAATGAGCAGTTCTTC
CASSSGGGSYNEQFF
>TRBV29-1|NA|TRBJ1-2|TRBD1
TGCAGCGTTGGAAAAGACAGGGGCGGCGGCTACACCTTC
CSVGKDRGGGYTF
>TRBV6-6|many|TRBJ1-2|TRBD1
TGTGCCAGCAGATTACAGGGGGCGGATGGCTACACCTTC
CASRLQGADGYTF
>TRBV11-2|many|TRBJ2-7|NA
TGTGCCAGCAGCTTAGATCTAAAAACAGCAAAATCCTACGAGCAGTACTTC
CASSLDLKTAKSYEQYF
>TRBV7-9|many|TRBJ1-1|TRBD1
TGTGCCAGCAGCTTAGCGGGACAGGGTGAAGCTTTCTTT
CASSLAGQGEAFF
>TRBV6-2/TRBV6-3|many|TRBJ2-5|TRBD1
TGTGCCAGCAGGGCAGGGGGCTACCAAGAGACCCAGTACTTC
CASRAGGYQETQYF
>TRBV12-3/TRBV12-4|few|TRBJ2-1|NA
TGTGCCAGCAGTTTGTCGGGACGCCCTCCTGGTGAGCAGTTCTTC
CASSLSGRPPGEQFF
>TRBV20-1|NA|TRBJ2-1|TRBD2
TGCAGTGCGTTAAGACTAGCGGGAGGAGATGAGCAGTTCTTC
CSALRLAGGDEQFF
>TRBV6-2/TRBV6-3|many|TRBJ2-5|TRBD2
TGTGCCAGCAGTGGTTCTAGCGGGAGATGGGAGTTACAAGAGACCCAGTACTTC
CASSGSSGRWELQETQYF
>TRBV20-1|many|TRBJ2-2|NA
TGCAGTGCTAGAGAAAGATCTGCCGGGGAGCTGTTTTTT
CSARERSAGELFF
>TRBV6-2/TRBV6-3|many|TRBJ2-3|NA
TGTGCCAGCAGTTACCCGTTGACAGATACGCAGTATTTT
CASSYPLTDTQYF
>TRBV14|many|TRBJ1-6|NA
TGTGCCAGCAGCCAAGGGTCCTATAATTCACCCCTCCACTTT
CASSQGSYNSPLHF